This T cell receptor (beta chain) was obtained from a study of technical replicates of blood from a few donors. Data came from immunoSEQ multiplex PCR; TCRdb stores just in-frame clones and leaves some out. This sample has tens of thousands of clones, with around 94% found just once. V was pared by 3 bases and J by 3 bases, with 2 bases of the junction left unmatched. The germline CDR1 and CDR2 sequences are LNHDA and SQIVND (reference sequence). The CDR3 is 15 residues long. On this clone: In the same sample, other DNA sequences code for this CDR3.

The sample was T cells isolated from PBMCs. The J gene is TRBJ2-3, the V gene TRBV19; 11 nucleotides agree with TRBD2. This clonotype was obtained from a human donor in good health. This CDR3 reads CASSITSGSTDTQYF. The DNA of the CDR3 is TGTGCCAGTAGTATTACTAGCGGGAGTACAGATACGCAGTATTTT.